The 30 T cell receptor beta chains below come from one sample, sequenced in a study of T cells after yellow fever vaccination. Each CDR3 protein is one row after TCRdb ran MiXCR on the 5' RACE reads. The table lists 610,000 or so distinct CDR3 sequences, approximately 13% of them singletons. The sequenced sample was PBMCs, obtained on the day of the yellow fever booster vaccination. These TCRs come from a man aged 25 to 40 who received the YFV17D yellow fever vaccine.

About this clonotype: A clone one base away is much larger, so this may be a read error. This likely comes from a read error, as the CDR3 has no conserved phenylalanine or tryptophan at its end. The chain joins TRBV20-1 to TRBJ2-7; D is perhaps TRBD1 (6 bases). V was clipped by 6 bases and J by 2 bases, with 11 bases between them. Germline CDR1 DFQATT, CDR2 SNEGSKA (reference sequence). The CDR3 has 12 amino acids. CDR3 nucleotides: TGCAGTGCCCCGGGACAAACCTACGAGCAGTACTGC. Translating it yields CSAPGQTYEQYC.

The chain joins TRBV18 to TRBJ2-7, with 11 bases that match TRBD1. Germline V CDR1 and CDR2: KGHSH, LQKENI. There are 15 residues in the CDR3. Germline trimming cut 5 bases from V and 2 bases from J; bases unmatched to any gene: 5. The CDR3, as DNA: TGTGCCAGCTCAGTAGGGACAGGGGGTACCTACGAGCAGTACTTC. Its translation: CASSVGTGGTYEQYF.

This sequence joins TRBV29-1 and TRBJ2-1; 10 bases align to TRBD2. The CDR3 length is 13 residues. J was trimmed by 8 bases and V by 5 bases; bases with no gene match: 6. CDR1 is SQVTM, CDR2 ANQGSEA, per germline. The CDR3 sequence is CSVSPSGSDEQFF. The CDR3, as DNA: TGCAGCGTTTCCCCTAGCGGGAGTGATGAGCAGTTCTTC.

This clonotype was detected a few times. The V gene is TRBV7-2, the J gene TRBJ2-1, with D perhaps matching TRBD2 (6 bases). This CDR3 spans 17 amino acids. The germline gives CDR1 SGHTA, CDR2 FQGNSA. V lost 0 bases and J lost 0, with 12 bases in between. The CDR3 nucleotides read TGTGCCAGCAGCTTAGCCGGGACTTTTAGCTCCTACAATGAGCAGTTCTTC. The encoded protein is CASSLAGTFSSYNEQFF.

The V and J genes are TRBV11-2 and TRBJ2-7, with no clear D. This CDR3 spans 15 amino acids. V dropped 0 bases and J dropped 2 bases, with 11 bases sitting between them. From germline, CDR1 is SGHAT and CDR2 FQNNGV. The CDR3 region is CASSLELTLPYEQYF. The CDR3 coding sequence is TGTGCCAGCAGCTTAGAATTAACCCTCCCCTACGAGCAGTACTTC.

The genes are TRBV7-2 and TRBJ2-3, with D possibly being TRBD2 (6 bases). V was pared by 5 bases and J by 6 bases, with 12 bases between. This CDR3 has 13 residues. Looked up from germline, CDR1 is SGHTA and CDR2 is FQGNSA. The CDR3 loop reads CASSPGLLDTQYF. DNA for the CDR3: TGTGCCAGCAGCCCGGGACTTTTGGATACGCAGTATTTT.

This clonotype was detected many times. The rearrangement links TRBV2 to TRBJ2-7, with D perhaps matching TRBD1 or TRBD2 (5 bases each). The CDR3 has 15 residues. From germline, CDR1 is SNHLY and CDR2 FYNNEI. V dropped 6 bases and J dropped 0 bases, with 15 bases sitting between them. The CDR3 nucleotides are TGTGCCAGCAGAGCCGGGACGACCTACTCCTACGAGCAGTACTTC. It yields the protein CASRAGTTYSYEQYF.

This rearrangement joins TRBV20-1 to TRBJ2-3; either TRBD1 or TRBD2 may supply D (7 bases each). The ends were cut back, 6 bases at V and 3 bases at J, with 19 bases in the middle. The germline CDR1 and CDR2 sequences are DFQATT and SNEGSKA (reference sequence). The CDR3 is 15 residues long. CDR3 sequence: CSAEGGGRNTDTQYF. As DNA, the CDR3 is TGCAGTGCGGAAGGGGGCGGGAGAAATACAGATACGCAGTATTTT.

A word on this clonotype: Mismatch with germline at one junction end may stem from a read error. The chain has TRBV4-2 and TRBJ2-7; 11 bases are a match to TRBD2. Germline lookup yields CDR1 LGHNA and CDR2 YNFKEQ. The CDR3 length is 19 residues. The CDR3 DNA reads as TGTGCCATCAGCCCCGGTCTACTAGCGGGAGTGTTTAGGTCCCACGAGCAGTACTTC. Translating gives CAISPGLLAGVFRSHEQYF.

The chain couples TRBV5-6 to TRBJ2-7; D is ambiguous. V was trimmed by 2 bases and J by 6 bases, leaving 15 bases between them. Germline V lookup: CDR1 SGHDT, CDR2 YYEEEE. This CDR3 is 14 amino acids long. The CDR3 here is CASSFGSGMGEQYF. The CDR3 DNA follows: TGTGCCAGCAGCTTCGGGTCGGGCATGGGCGAGCAGTACTTC.

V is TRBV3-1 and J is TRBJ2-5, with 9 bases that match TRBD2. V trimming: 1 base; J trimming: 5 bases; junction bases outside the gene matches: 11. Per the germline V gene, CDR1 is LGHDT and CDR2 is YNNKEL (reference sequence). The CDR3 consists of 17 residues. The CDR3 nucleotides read TGTGCCAGCAGCCAAGTCGGGTATAGCGGGAGAGTGGAGACCCAGTACTTC. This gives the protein CASSQVGYSGRVETQYF.

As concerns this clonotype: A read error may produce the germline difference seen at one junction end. CDR3 in DNA: TGTGGCAGTAGTATCTACGGACTAGCGGGGAGCTCCTACAATGAGCAGTTCTTC. It translates to CGSSIYGLAGSSYNEQFF. This chain links TRBV19 with TRBJ2-1, with 12 bases lining up with TRBD2. In germline, CDR1 is LNHDA, CDR2 SQIVND (reference sequence). CDR3 size: 18 residues.

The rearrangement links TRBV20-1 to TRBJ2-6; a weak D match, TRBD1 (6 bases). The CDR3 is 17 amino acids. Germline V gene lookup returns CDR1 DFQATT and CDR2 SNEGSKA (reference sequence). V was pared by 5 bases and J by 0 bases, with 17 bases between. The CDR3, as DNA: TGCAGTGCTTCCCCGGACAGCCTGTTCTCTGGGGCCAACGTCCTGACTTTC. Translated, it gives CSASPDSLFSGANVLTF.

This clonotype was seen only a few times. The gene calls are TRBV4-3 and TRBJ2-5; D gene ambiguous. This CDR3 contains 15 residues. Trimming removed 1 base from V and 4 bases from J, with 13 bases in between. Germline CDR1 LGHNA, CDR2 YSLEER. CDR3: CASSQGNQFAETQYF. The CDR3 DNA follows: TGCGCCAGCAGCCAAGGAAACCAGTTTGCAGAGACCCAGTACTTC.

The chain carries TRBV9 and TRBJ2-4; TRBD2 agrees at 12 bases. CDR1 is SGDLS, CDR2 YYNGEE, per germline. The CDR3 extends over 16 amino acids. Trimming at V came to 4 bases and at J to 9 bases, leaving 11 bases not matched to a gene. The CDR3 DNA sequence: TGTGCCAGCAGCCCCAGACTAGCGGGAGAGGGTGTCATTCAGTACTTC. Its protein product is CASSPRLAGEGVIQYF.

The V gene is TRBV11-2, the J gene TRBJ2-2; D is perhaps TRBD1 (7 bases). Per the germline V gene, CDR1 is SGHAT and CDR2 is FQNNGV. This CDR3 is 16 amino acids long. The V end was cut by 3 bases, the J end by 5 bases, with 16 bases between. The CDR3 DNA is TGTGCCAGCAGCTTCCGACAGGGAGGAAGGACCGGGGAGCTGTTTTTT. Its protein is CASSFRQGGRTGELFF. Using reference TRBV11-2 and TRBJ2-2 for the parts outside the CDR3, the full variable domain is EAGVAQSPRYKIIEKRQSVAFWCNPISGHATLYWYQQILGQGPKLLIQFQNNGVVDDSQLPKDRFSAERLKGVDSTLKIQPAKLEDSAVYLCASSFRQGGRTGELFFGEGSRLTVL.

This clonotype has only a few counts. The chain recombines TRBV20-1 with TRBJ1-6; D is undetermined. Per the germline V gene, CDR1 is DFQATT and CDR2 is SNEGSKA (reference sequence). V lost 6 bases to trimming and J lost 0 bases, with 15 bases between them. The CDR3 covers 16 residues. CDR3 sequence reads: CSAVNRASSYNSPLHF. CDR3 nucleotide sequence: TGCAGTGCCGTCAATCGGGCGAGCTCCTATAATTCACCCCTCCACTTT.

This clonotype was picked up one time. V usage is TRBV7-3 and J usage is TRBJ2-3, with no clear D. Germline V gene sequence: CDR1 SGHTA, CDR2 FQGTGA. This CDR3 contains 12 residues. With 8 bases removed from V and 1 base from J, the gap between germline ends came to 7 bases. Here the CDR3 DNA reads TGTGCCAGCGGTTCCGGCACAGATACGCAGTATTTT. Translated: CASGSGTDTQYF.

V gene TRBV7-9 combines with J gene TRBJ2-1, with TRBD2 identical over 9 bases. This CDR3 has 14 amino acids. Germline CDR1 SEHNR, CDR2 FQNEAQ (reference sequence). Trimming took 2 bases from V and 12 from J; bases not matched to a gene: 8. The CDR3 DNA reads TGTGCCAGCAGCTTACCGCAGCGGGAGGCGGGGCAGTTCTTC. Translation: CASSLPQREAGQFF.

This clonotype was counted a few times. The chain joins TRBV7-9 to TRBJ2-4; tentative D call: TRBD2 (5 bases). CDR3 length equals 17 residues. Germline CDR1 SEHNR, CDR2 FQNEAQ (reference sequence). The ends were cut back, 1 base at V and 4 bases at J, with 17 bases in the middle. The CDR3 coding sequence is TGTGCCAGCAGCTTAGGGGTTCCGACTACTACAAAAAACATTCAGTACTTC. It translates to CASSLGVPTTTKNIQYF.

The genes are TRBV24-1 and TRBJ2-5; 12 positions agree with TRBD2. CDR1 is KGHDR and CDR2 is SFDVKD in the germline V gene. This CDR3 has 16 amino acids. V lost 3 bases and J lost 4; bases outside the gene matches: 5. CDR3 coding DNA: TGTGCCACCAGTGATGCTAGCGGGAGGGCCATAGAGACCCAGTACTTC. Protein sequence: CATSDASGRAIETQYF.

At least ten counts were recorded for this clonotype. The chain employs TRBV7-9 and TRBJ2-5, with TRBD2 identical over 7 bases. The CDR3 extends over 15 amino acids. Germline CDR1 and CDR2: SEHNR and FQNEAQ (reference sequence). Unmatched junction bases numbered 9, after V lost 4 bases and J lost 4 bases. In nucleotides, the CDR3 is TGTGCCAGCAGCTCGCCTGGGGAGGGGCGAGAGACCCAGTACTTC. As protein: CASSSPGEGRETQYF.

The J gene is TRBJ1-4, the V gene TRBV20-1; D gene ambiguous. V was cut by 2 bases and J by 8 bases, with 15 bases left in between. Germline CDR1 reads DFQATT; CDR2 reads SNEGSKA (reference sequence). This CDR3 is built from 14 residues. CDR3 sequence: CSARYASDDEKLFF. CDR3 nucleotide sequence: TGCAGTGCTAGATACGCCTCTGACGACGAAAAACTGTTTTTT.

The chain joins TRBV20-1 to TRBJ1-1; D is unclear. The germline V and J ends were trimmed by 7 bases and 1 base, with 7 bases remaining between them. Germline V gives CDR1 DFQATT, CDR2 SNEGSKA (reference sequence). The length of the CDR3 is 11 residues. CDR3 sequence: CSGEGNTEAFF. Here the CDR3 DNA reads TGCAGTGGGGAAGGGAACACTGAAGCTTTCTTT.

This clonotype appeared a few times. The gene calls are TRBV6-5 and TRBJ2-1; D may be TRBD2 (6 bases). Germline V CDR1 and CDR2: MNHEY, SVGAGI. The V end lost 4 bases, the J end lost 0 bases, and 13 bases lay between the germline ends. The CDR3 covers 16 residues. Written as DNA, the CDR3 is TGTGCCAGCAGTTCCCCTGCGGGACGCTCCTACAATGAGCAGTTCTTC. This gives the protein CASSSPAGRSYNEQFF.

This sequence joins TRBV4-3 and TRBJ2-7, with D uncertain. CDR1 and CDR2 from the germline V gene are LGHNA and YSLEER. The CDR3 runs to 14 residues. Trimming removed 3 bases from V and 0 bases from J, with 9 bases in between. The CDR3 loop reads CASSHPDRSYEQYF. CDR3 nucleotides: TGCGCCAGCAGCCACCCGGACCGCTCCTACGAGCAGTACTTC.

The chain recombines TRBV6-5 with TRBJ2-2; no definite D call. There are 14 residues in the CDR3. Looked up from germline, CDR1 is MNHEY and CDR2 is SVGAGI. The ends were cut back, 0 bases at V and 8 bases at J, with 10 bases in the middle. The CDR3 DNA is TGTGCCAGCAGTTACTCTCGGACCCTTGGGGAGCTGTTTTTT. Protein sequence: CASSYSRTLGELFF.

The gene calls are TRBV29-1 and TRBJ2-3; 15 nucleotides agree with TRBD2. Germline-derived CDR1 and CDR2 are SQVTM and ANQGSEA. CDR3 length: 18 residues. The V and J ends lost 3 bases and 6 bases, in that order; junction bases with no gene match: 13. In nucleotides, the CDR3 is TGCAGCGTTGAGAGGACTAGCGGGAGGGCCACCCTTCATGATACGCAGTATTTT. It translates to CSVERTSGRATLHDTQYF.

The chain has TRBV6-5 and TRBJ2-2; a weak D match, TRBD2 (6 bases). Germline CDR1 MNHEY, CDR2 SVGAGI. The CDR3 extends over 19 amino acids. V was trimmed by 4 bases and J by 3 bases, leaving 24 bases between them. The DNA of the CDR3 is TGTGCCAGCAGTTCGGACGGCGCCGAAGCTAGCGAGGACACCGGGGAGCTGTTTTTT. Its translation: CASSSDGAEASEDTGELFF.

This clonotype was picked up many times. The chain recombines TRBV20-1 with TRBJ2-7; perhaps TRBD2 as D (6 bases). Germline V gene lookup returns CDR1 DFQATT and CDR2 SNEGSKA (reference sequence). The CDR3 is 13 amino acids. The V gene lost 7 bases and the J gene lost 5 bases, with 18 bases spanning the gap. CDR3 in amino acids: CSGLGDWTNEQYF. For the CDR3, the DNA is TGCAGTGGTTTGGGGGACTGGACCAACGAGCAGTACTTC.